This TCR beta chain is from a study of T-cell memory formation after mild COVID-19. From germline, CDR1 is MNHEY and CDR2 SVGAGI. V lost 8 bases and J 12 bases, leaving 19 bases between the germline ends. The CDR3 has 12 residues. Concerning this clonotype: The antigen is not known.

In TCRdb, the 5' RACE reads were re-called with MiXCR into one record per CDR3 protein. This sample has approximately 290,000 distinct CDR3 sequences; 8% to 10% occur once, and the top ten carry 22%. General study findings and limits: Contracting CD4+ clones sat mainly in CM and EM; CD8+ in EMRA. Cross-reactive memory appears to have joined, as suggested by some responding clones showing up in pre-infection memory.

The sequenced sample consisted of PBMCs or a T cell subset sorted from them (not recorded which). This sequence originates from a man between 18 and 35 years old who had mild COVID-19 (a few samples of this study predate the infection). Cell type and time point are not known. The chain links TRBV6-5 to TRBJ1-2, with D maybe TRBD1 (5 bases). CDR3 residues: CASGLAGRRHTF. The CDR3 DNA reads as TGTGCCAGCGGACTTGCAGGGAGGAGACACACCTTC.